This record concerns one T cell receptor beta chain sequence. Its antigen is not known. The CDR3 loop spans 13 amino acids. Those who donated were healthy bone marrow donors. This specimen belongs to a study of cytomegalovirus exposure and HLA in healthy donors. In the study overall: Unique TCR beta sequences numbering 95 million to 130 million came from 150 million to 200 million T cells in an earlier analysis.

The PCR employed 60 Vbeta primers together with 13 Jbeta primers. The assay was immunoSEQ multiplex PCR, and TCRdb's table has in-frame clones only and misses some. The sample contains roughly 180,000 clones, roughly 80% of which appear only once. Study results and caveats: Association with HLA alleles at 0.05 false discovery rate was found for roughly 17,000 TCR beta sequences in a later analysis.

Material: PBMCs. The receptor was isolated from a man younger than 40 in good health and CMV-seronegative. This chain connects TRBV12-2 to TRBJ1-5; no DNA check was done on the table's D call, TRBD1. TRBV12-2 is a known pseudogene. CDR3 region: CASYDRSNQPQHF. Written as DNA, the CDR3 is TGTGCAAGTTATGACAGAAGCAATCAGCCCCAGCATTTT.